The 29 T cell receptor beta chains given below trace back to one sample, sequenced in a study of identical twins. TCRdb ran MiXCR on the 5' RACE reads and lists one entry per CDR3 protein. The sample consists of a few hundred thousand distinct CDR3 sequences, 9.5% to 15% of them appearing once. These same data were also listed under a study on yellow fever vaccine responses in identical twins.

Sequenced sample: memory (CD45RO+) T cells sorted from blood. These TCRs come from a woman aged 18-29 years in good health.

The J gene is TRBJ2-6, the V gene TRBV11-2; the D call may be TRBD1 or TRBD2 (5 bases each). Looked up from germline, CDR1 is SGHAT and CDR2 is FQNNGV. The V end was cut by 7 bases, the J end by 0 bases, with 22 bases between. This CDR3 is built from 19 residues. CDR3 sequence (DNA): TGTGCCAGCAACCCTCCGAGGGCAGGGATGTCCTCTGGGGCCAACGTCCTGACTTTC. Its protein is CASNPPRAGMSSGANVLTF.

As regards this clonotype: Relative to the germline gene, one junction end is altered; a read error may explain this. The CDR3 sequence is CQGQRRGNTEAFF. The CDR3 coding sequence is TGCCAGGGGCAGAGGCGAGGGAACACTGAAGCTTTCTTT. This rearrangement joins TRBV6-1 to TRBJ1-1, with D possibly matching TRBD1 (6 bases). This CDR3 has 13 residues. CDR1 and CDR2 from the germline V gene are MNHNS and SASEGT.

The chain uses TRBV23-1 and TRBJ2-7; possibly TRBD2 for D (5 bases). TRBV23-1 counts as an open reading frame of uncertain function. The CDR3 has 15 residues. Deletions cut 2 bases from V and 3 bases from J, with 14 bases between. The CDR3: CASSQGLAEDYEQYF. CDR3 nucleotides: TGCGCCAGCAGTCAAGGTCTGGCGGAGGACTACGAGCAGTACTTC.

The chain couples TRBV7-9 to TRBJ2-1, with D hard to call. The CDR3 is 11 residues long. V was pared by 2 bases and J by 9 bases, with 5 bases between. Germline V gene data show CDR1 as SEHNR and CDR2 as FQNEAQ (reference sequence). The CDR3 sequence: CASSLMGEQFF. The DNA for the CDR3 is TGTGCCAGCAGCTTAATGGGTGAGCAGTTCTTC.

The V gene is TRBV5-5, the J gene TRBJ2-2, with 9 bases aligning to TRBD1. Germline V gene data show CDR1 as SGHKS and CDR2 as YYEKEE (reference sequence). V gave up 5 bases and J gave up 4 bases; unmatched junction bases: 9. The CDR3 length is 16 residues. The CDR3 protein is CASSSTGGAATGELFF. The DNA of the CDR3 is TGTGCCAGCAGTTCTACAGGGGGCGCGGCCACCGGGGAGCTGTTTTTT.

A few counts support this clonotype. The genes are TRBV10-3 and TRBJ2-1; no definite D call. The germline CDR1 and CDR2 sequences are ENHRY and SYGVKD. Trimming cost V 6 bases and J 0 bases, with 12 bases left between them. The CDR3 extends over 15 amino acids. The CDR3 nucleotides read TGTGCCATCAGCCCAGACGGCCCCTCCTACAATGAGCAGTTCTTC. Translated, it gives CAISPDGPSYNEQFF.

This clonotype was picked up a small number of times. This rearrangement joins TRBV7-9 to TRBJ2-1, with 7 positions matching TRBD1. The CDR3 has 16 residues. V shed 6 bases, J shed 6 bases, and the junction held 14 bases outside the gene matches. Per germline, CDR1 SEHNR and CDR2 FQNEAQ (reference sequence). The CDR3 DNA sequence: TGTGCCAGCAGTCGTGCCGGGACAGTACCTTCCAATGAGCAGTTCTTC. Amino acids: CASSRAGTVPSNEQFF. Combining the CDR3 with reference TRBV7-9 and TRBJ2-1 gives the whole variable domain DTGVSQNPRHKITKRGQNVTFRCDPISEHNRLYWYRQTLGQGPEFLTYFQNEAQLEKSRLLSDRFSAERPKGSFSTLEIQRTEQGDSAMYLCASSRAGTVPSNEQFFGPGTRLTVL.

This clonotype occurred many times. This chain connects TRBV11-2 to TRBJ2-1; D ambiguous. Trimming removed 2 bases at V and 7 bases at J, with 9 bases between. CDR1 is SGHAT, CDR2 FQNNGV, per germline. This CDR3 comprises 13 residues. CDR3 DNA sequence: TGTGCCAGCAGCTTATTTGGGGTAAATGAGCAGTTCTTC. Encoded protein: CASSLFGVNEQFF.

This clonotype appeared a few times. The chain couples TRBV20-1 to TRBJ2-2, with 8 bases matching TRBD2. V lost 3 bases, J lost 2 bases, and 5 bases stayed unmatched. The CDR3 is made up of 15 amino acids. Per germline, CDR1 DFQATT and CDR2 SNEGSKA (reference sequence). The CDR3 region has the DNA TGCAGTGCTAGGAGACTAGCGCCTAACACCGGGGAGCTGTTTTTT. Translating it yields CSARRLAPNTGELFF.

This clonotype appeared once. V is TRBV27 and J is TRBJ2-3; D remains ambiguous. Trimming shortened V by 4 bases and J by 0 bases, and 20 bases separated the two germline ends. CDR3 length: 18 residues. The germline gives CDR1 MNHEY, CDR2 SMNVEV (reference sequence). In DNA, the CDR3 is TGTGCCAGCAGTTCCCTCAACCTGGATGGACCAAGCACAGATACGCAGTATTTT. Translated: CASSSLNLDGPSTDTQYF.

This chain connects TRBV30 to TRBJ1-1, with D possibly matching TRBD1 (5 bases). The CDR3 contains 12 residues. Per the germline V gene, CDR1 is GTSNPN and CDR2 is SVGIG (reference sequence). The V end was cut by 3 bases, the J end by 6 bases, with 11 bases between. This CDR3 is CAWRAQEAEAFF. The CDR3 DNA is TGTGCCTGGAGGGCACAGGAGGCTGAAGCTTTCTTT.

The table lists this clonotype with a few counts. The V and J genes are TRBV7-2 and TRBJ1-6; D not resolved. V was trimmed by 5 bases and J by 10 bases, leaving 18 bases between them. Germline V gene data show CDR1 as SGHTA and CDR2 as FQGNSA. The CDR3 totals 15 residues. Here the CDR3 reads CASSLTSAAESPLHF. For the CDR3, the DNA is TGTGCCAGCAGCCTAACGTCCGCAGCCGAGTCACCCCTCCACTTT.

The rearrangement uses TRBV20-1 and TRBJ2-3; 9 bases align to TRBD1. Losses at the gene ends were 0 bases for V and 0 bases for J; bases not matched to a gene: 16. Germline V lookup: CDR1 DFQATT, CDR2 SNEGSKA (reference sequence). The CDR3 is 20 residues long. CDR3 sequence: CSARDLIRTGATASTDTQYF. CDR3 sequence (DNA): TGCAGTGCTAGAGATCTGATTCGGACAGGGGCGACTGCTAGCACAGATACGCAGTATTTT.

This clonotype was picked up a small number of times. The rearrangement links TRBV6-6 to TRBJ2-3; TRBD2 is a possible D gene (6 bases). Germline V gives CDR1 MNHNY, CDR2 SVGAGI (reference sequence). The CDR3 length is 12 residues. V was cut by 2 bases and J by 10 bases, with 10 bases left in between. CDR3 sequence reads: CASSYTGEAQYF. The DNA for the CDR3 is TGTGCCAGCAGTTACACGGGGGAAGCGCAGTATTTT.

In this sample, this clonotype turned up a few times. The CDR3 reads CASGQGQPRETQYF. CDR3 nucleotides: TGTGCCAGCGGTCAGGGTCAACCACGGGAGACCCAGTACTTC. The rearrangement joins TRBV28 to TRBJ2-5, with a weak D call TRBD1 (5 bases). Germline V gene data show CDR1 as MDHEN and CDR2 as SYDVKM. V lost 8 bases, J lost 5 bases, and 18 bases lay in between. The CDR3 extends over 14 amino acids.

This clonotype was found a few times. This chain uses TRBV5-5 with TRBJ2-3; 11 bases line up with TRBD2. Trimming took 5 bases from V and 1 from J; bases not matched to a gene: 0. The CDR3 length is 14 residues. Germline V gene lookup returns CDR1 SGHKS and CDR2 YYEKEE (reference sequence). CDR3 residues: CASRLAGGTDTQYF. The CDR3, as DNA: TGTGCCAGCAGACTAGCGGGGGGCACAGATACGCAGTATTTT.

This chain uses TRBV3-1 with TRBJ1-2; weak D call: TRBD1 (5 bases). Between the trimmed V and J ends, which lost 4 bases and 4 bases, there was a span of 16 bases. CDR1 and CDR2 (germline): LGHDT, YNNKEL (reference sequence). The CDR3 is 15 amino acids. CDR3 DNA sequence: TGTGCCAGCAGCCCCCCCTTCACAGGTGGCTATGGCTACACCTTC. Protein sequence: CASSPPFTGGYGYTF.

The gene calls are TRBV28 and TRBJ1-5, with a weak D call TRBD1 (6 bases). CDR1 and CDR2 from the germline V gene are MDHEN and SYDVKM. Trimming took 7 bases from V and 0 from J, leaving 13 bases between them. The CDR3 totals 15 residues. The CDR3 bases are TGTGCCAGCAAGAAGGGGGGCTATAGCAATCAGCCCCAGCATTTT. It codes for CASKKGGYSNQPQHF.

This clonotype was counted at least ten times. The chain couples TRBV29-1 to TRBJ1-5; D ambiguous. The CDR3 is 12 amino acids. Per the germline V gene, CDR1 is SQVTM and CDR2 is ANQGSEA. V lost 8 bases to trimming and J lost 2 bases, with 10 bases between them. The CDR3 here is CSSKEGNQPQHF. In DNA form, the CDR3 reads TGCAGCTCCAAGGAGGGCAATCAGCCCCAGCATTTT.

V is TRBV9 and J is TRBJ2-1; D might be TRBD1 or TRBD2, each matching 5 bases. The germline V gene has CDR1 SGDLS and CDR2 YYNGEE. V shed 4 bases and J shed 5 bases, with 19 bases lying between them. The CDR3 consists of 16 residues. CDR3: CASSPRTRVGHNEQFF. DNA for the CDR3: TGTGCCAGCAGCCCTCGGACACGGGTGGGACACAATGAGCAGTTCTTC.

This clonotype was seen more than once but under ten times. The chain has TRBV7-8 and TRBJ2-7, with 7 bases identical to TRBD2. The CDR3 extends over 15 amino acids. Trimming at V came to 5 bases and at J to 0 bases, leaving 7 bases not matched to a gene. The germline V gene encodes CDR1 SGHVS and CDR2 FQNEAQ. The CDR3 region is CASSGTGRFSYEQYF. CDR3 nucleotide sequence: TGTGCCAGCAGCGGTACCGGGAGGTTCTCCTACGAGCAGTACTTC.

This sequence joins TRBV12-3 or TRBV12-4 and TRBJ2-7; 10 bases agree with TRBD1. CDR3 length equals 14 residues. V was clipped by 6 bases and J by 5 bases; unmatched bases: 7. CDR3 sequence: CASSLGQGTHEQYF. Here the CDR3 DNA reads TGTGCCAGCAGCTTGGGACAGGGGACCCACGAGCAGTACTTC.

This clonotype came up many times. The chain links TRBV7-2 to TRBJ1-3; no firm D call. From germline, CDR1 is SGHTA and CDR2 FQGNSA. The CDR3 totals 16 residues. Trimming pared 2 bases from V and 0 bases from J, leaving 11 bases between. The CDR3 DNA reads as TGTGCCAGCAGCTTAAAGGCAACAAGCTCTGGAAACACCATATATTTT. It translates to CASSLKATSSGNTIYF.

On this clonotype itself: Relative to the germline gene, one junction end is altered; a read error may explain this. The CDR3 sequence: CSARDPGRSSYGQYF. Here the CDR3 DNA reads TGCAGTGCTAGAGACCCGGGACGGAGCTCCTACGGGCAGTACTTC. V usage is TRBV20-1 and J usage is TRBJ2-7; D possibly matches TRBD1 or TRBD2 (5 bases each). The CDR3 totals 15 residues. Germline lookup yields CDR1 DFQATT and CDR2 SNEGSKA (reference sequence).

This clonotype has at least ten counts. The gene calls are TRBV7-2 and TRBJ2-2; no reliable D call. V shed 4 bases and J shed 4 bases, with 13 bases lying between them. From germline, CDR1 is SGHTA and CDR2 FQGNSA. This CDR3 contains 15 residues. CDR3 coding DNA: TGTGCCAGCAGCTCGGTGGGCCAGATCACCGGGGAGCTGTTTTTT. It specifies CASSSVGQITGELFF.

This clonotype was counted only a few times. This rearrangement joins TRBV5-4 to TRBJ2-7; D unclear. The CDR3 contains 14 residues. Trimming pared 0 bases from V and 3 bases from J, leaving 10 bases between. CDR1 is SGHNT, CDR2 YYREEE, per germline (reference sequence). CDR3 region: CASSLGQNLYEQYF. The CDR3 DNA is TGTGCCAGCAGCTTGGGGCAGAACCTCTACGAGCAGTACTTC.

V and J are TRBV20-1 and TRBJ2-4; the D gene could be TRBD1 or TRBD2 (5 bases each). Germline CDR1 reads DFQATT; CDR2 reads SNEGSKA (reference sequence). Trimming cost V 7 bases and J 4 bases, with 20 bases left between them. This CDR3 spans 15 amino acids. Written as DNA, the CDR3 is TGCAGTGTTTCTTACCAGGGAGCCAAAAAAAACATTCAGTACTTC. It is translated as CSVSYQGAKKNIQYF.

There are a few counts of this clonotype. In DNA form, the CDR3 reads TGCGCCAGCAGCCCGCCCTTAGGCGGAAACAGCTATGGCTACACCTTC. This codes for CASSPPLGGNSYGYTF. This chain uses TRBV4-1 with TRBJ1-2; unclear D gene. This CDR3 has 16 amino acids. Germline loops: CDR1 MGHRA, CDR2 YSYEKL. With 4 bases removed from V and 4 bases from J, the gap between germline ends came to 19 bases.

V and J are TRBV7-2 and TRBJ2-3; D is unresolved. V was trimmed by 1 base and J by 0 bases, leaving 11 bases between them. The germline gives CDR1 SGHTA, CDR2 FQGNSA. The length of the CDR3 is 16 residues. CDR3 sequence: CASSLVGLSSTDTQYF. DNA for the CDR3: TGTGCCAGCAGCTTAGTCGGGCTCTCTAGCACAGATACGCAGTATTTT.